This TCR beta chain is from a study of blood T cell repertoires in COVID-19. Across the study: Sources were T cells, B-cell-depleted T cells, or PBMCs; the material itself was cDNA or gDNA.

This table comes from immunoSEQ multiplex PCR, and its TCRdb copy is limited to in-frame clones, with some not included. Among over 200,000 clones listed, under 90% were seen once. CDR1 is LNHDA and CDR2 is SQIVND in the germline V gene (reference sequence). With V trimmed by 4 bases and J by 7 bases, 14 bases remained unmatched. This CDR3 spans 17 amino acids. Recruits, aged about 18 to 95 years, lived in 24 US areas. Each participant's cohort was designated according to participant-reported clinical history. The TCR originated in a woman aged 45-65 years with acute COVID-19. Sequenced input: PBMCs or T cells enriched from blood (not recorded which). The V gene is TRBV19, the J gene TRBJ2-7; 12 nucleotides match TRBD2. In nucleotides, the CDR3 is TGTGCCAGTAGTACGGGCGGCGGGACTAGCGGGTCGGGAGAGCAGTACTTC. It yields the protein CASSTGGGTSGSGEQYF.